These T cell receptor beta chains were read from a single sample in a study of blood T cell repertoires in COVID-19. Assay: immunoSEQ multiplex PCR; the TCRdb copy retains only in-frame clones and omits some. Of 220,000 or so clones listed, around 87% were seen once; the top ten hold around 15%. Material: PBMCs or T cells enriched from blood (not recorded which). These receptors originate from a man aged 25 to 45 who had been exposed to COVID-19. Both conserved end residues are part of each CDR3. A D gene is named only where the DNA matches it firmly. The size entry is marked missing in some rows and otherwise reads once, few, many or a size class.

abundance	d_gene	v_gene	j_gene	CDR3nt	CDR3aa
.	TRBD2	TRBV5-1	TRBJ2-4	TGCGCCAGCAGCCTTGGGCTAGCGGGGGGGCCAGCCAAAAACATTCAGTACTTC	CASSLGLAGGPAKNIQYF
.	.	TRBV5-1	TRBJ2-3	TGCGCCAGCAGCCCCGCGTCAGGGGCGACAGATACGCAGTATTTT	CASSPASGATDTQYF
.	.	TRBV6-4	TRBJ2-1	TGTGCCAGCAGTGAGTTGGGGGGGCCTGAGAATGAGCAGTTCTTC	CASSELGGPENEQFF
.	TRBD2	TRBV5-6	TRBJ2-7	TGTGCCAGCAGCTTGGCTACTAGCGGGGGCCCAAACTACGAGCAGTACTTC	CASSLATSGGPNYEQYF
few	.	TRBV12-3/TRBV12-4	TRBJ2-2	TGTGCCAGCAGTTTAACCGGTGCCGGGGAGCTGTTTTTT	CASSLTGAGELFF
.	TRBD1	TRBV19	TRBJ1-2	TGTGCCAGTAGTACCCGGGACAGGGGAGGCTATGGCTACACCTTC	CASSTRDRGGYGYTF
.	TRBD2	TRBV7-2	TRBJ2-3	TGTGCCAGCAGCTTCCTACTAGCGGGGGACACAGATACGCAGTATTTT	CASSFLLAGDTDTQYF
.	.	TRBV19	TRBJ2-7	TGTGCCAGTAGTATGGGTGGAGAAACCGAGCAGTACTTC	CASSMGGETEQYF
.	TRBD1	TRBV19	TRBJ1-2	TGTGCCAGTAGCGAGGACAGGGCCCGTTTTAACTATGGCTACACCTTC	CASSEDRARFNYGYTF
few	.	TRBV4-1	TRBJ1-4	TGCGCCAGCAGCCAAGTGAGAGCAGGGGTATCAACTAATGAAAAACTGTTTTTT	CASSQVRAGVSTNEKLFF
.	.	TRBV20-1	TRBJ1-2	TGCAGTGCTACAGGGGTCGTCTACACCTTC	CSATGVVYTF